This TCR beta chain stems from a study of cytomegalovirus exposure and HLA in healthy donors (TCRdb year 2017). For the wider study: An earlier analysis of roughly 630 of the donors reported 250 to 350 Gb of sequence data and roughly 110 million unique TCR beta sequences from about 200 million T cells. Approximately 310 gigabases of sequencing data and 80 million or so unique TCR sequences were included in an early release covering roughly 700 HLA-typed donors. Of the roughly 410 genotyped donors, 80% to 90% were placed in the genetic ancestry cluster associated with self-reported Caucasian donors. The study was designed to test whether signatures of past pathogen exposure could be identified by cataloging public T cell receptors. The T cell repertoires of 666 subjects were profiled by immunosequencing and related to cytomegalovirus serostatus. Along with the roughly 700-subject first cohort, a separate validation cohort of over 90 different subjects was used. High-throughput TCR immunosequencing, statistical association of individual TCRs with disease status, and machine learning were combined to predict cytomegalovirus infection status. A later analysis re-analyzed previously published TCR beta repertoires from approximately 670 donors and added high-resolution HLA genotyping to study TCR occurrence patterns. The later analysis used no new phenotypic data to find candidate immune exposures, relying instead on TCR beta sequences and their occurrence across donors. In an earlier analysis of more than 550 of the donors, high-throughput TCR beta sequencing was used to judge whether each TCR beta V gene segment behaved as functional or pseudogenic. Donor age, sex, ethnicity and CMV serostatus were compiled together with the repertoire data. In a later genetic analysis, genome-wide SNP genotypes for about three fifths of the roughly 670 donors were used, and that subset was treated as a discovery cohort. All discovery cohort repertoires had been generated using a single sequencing platform. HLA typing included class I and class II loci at four-digit resolution. Typing coverage varied by locus: about 629-630 donors for A, B, C, DRB1 and DQB1; more than 500 for DQA1; more than 600 for DPA1; around 450 for DPB1. Four or five DR-DQ haplotypes were handled as single units for association and clustering because linkage in the cohort was strong. Across about 380 genotyped donors of the cohort, an average of approximately 220,000 unique TCR beta nucleotide sequences per donor were sequenced, and around 19% of those sequences were non-productive. Study-wide conclusions, independent of this receptor: In a later analysis, the rate of TCR association differed among HLA loci, with DRB1 alleles having the most associated TCRs and HLA-C alleles having the fewest. Most CMV-associated TCR beta chains appeared to be HLA-restricted in a later analysis, and the HLA associations seemed to be driven largely by CMV exposure. In an earlier analysis of a few hundred of the donors, most TCR beta V segments were observed in productive rearrangements about 87% or about 30% of the time, broadly matching IMGT annotations. While some public TCRs were present in many individuals, most TCR sequences turned up only very rarely across donors. The study listed 150 to 200 TCR beta chains as associated with cytomegalovirus. A few of the identified cytomegalovirus-associated TCR beta chains were confirmed in vitro to be specific for cytomegalovirus antigens. A further reported finding was that TCR beta sequences accurately predicted the HLA-A and HLA-B alleles for most subjects in the first cohort. Compared with the approximately 700-donor mean, donors in an Asian-associated ancestry cluster had fewer N-insertions in productive TCRs, according to a later genetic analysis. Because the 87-base-pair reads could not distinguish some IMGT-functional V segments, including TRBV6-2 and TRBV6-3, those segments were excluded. Roughly uniform sequencing depth across donors was assumed in presence/absence analyses, although this assumption may not hold. A later analysis found that HLA-associated TCR beta chains were more clonally expanded and had lower generation probabilities than equally common non-associated chains. A later analysis reported that several top co-occurrence clusters appeared linked to parvovirus B19, influenza, CMV and Epstein-Barr virus. The authors suggested that the approach could potentially be extended to other disease states and immunological phenotypes. The classifier was reported to diagnose cytomegalovirus status with high specificity and sensitivity in both the original and validation cohorts. A later genetic analysis associated a missense DCLRE1C variant with V-gene and J-gene trimming of TCR beta chains, and an independent cohort replicated the association. Because counts were too low, roughly 17 rarely observed V segments, including chromosome 9 orphons, were left out of the earlier analysis of approximately 580 of the donors. At a false discovery rate of 0.05, a later analysis linked around 15,000 TCR beta sequences to specific HLA alleles. Only TCR beta chains were sequenced in this cohort, and the absence of alpha or paired-chain data limited detectable features. Because some donors lacked HLA typing at each locus, the association tests relied only on the typed subset. Immune exposure information for the cohort was limited to CMV serostatus. A cluster of highly shared sequence variants was judged likely to represent a technical artifact of the sequencing pipeline. Correlated functional status among segregating V segments might reflect linkage disequilibrium, but an unknown experimental factor could not be ruled out. When HLA alleles, especially DR and DQ, strongly co-occurred, TCR associations were difficult to assign to individual alleles.

The protocol used for the library was the immunoSEQ multiplex PCR assay. For the multiplex PCR, a mixture combining 60 forward primers for TCR Vbeta segments and 13 reverse primers for TCR Jbeta segments was used. The CDR3 region of rearranged TCR beta genes was amplified from genomic DNA by a multiplex PCR assay. The amplified TCR beta libraries were sequenced on the Illumina HiSeq System as 87-base-pair reads. The original pipeline was this. In a later analysis, roughly 80 million unique TCR beta chains were counted across the roughly 610 repertoires, and around 11 million of these chains were shared by at least two donors. To remove PCR and sequencing errors, raw reads were error-corrected and collapsed into unique sequences using a nearest-neighbor algorithm that merged closely related sequences. Alignment of CDR3 sequences to IMGT reference sequences was used to assign V, D and J gene segments. Each retained sequence needed at least a six-nucleotide match to both a V gene segment and a J gene segment. A rearrangement was called productive if the CDR3 had no stop codons and remained in frame with V and J, and every other rearrangement was called non-productive. Following IMGT convention, CDR3 was defined as the stretch from the second conserved V-encoded cysteine up to the conserved J-encoded phenylalanine. Sequences without an unambiguous match to a single V gene segment were excluded from the earlier analysis of 500 to 700 of the donors. An earlier analysis of a few hundred of the donors called V segments functional above 56.7% productive rearrangements and segregating when the between-donor standard deviation exceeded 5%. To diagnose cytomegalovirus status from the catalog of TCR beta chain sequences, a statistical classification framework was built. A later analysis assigned V and J genes by comparing TCR nucleotide sequences with IMGT/GENE-DB human TR gene sequences. The TCRdist pipeline was used in a later analysis to assign CDR3 sequences and most-parsimonious VDJ recombination scenarios. In a later analysis, every TCR beta chain was defined by the combination of its CDR3 amino acid sequence and its V-gene family, and reads without a unique V-gene family were dropped. In a later analysis, 500 to 700 highly shared, low-generation-probability nucleotide sequences were removed to address suspected cross-contamination and a sequencing artifact. For each public chain, a later analysis derived a clonal expansion index from normalized ranks of inferred template counts within each repertoire. Generation probabilities in a later analysis came from a VDJ recombination model fitted to out-of-frame rearrangements, and those results were checked against IGoR. A later analysis scored TCR-TCR, TCR-HLA and TCR-CMV co-occurrence with hypergeometric tests, applying a repertoire-size bias correction to TCR pairs. To estimate false discovery rates, a later analysis permuted the HLA or CMV assignments 20 times. In a later analysis, co-occurring TCRs were grouped with DBSCAN, and TCRdist sequence similarity was added when clustering was performed within HLA-allele-positive subsets. Repertoires with fewer than 30,000 or more than 120,000 public chains, plus five repertoires with anomalous nucleotide sharing, were excluded from co-occurrence clustering. TCRdb took this table from immuneACCESS and kept in-frame rearrangements with V and J called. Such tables lack part of the clones; where checked against another copy, unresolved V genes explain under half of the gap, and the rest is unexplained. For V, J and clone size, that table is used; D and trimming come from the DNA. This sample lists 100,000 to 150,000 clones; approximately 80% were detected once. The biggest ten clones account for around 3% of the sample.

Comment on this clone: The antigen it binds to is not known. Base qualities are not provided; no much larger clone lies one nucleotide away.

Measured from the cysteine to the phenylalanine, the CDR3 is 13 residues long. The DNA shown is the 39-base CDR3, in frame from base 1. Taken from the germline V gene (reference sequence), the CDR1 and CDR2 loops are GTSNPN and SVGIG. The junction carries 4 bases between V and J, which are trimmed by 1 base and 0 bases respectively. In total, 630 or so healthy bone marrow donors made up the cohort. Cohort members were all nominally healthy when sampled, although unrecorded immune exposures were likely present. The donor was CMV seronegative and was included in the group of hundreds of seronegative cohort members. A peripheral blood sample was collected from each donor, and TCR beta sequencing was performed on peripheral blood mononuclear cells. Genomic DNA was extracted from the blood cell samples with the Qiagen DNeasy Blood Extraction Kit.

This clonotype was sampled from a boy aged 2 to 10 in good health and CMV-seronegative. Sequencing input: PBMCs. The chain was built from TRBV30 and TRBJ1-5; the D gene lacks a confident call. The DNA sequence is as follows: TGTGCCTGGAGTGCCTCTAGCAATCAGCCCCAGCATTTT. It codes for CAWSASSNQPQHF.